This is a list of T cell receptor beta chains from one sample in a study of breast tumors, draining lymph nodes, adjacent tissues. TCRdb reprocessed the multiplex PCR reads with MiXCR, giving one entry per CDR3 protein. The sample shows over 150,000 distinct CDR3 sequences, over 25% of them seen only once. Source material: axillary lymph node tissue. The receptors come from a female donor with breast cancer. Some clones in this sample may be carry-over from other donors' samples. CDR3s include the opening cysteine and the closing phenylalanine or tryptophan.

v_gene	CDR3aa
TRBV28	CASSLHSAYGYTF
TRBV2	CASTPGTSYEQYF
TRBV3-1	CASSRTGGTGANVPTF
TRBV2	CASSSTGGGETQYF
TRBV7-6	CASSDRLAGETQYF
TRBV5-8	CASSWGQGTGELFF
TRBV30	CAWSEASARVVGYGYTF
TRBV6-5	CASGQRGARNSPLHF
TRBV19	CASNQGNYGYTF
TRBV12-3/TRBV12-4	CASSLVGQYGYTF
TRBV28	CASSFSGARGQPQHF
TRBV12-3/TRBV12-4	CASSATGRETQYF
TRBV2	CASSWVEVTDTQYF
TRBV10-3	CAISELGPTKDEQYF
TRBV5-5	CASSLRGQTNYGYTF
TRBV2	CASRSGTSSSGYTF
TRBV2	CASTTSGRPDTQYF
TRBV15	CATTIPGQGMGTEAFF
TRBV2	CASRYGLAGDNEQFF
TRBV20-1	CSAIRQGGREKLFF
TRBV29-1	CSVEFLDGQGAYEQYF
TRBV5-5	CASSYLGEDEQFF
TRBV10-3	CAISESGPDTQYF
TRBV7-8	CASSLALSAGWYEQYF
TRBV7-4	CASSSSGAAYNSPLHF
TRBV5-5	CASSLEFLGQGANEKLFF
TRBV20-1	CSASLSGNTIYF
TRBV7-9	CASSAQGDTQYF
TRBV20-1	CSARGTIRYEQFF
TRBV15	CATAGPGQGVGSNQPQHF
TRBV19	CASSVDRAENQPQHF
TRBV12-3/TRBV12-4	CASSSDPPGLAGVDPTDTQYF
TRBV6-5	CASRPGTGGSIGGNQPQHF
TRBV25-1	CASSSSREGEKLFF
TRBV19	CASSGGAPLETQYF
TRBV27	CASRPNGGSYEQYF
TRBV6-2/TRBV6-3	CASRAYYGYTF
TRBV18	CASSPIGVDGYTF
TRBV20-1	CSARDRSLRNTGELFF
TRBV4-3	CASPWGALELFF
TRBV5-6	CASSSGTGINEQYF
TRBV7-2	CTSSSPASGNTIYF
TRBV7-8	CASSRRQDSYNEQFF
TRBV20-1	CSASLARISYNEQFF
TRBV6-5	CASSPGGPIDTQYF
TRBV10-2	CASSDSGDPNTGELFF
TRBV7-2	CASSLALETQYF
TRBV20-1	CSARYAPGQGASGEKLFF
TRBV6-5	CASSYSTLGDEKLFF
TRBV6-2/TRBV6-3	CASSYLRGGQYF